The next 2 T cell receptor beta chains were all read from a single sample in a study of blood T cell repertoires in COVID-19. TCRdb's copy holds only in-frame clones and misses some; the assay was immunoSEQ multiplex PCR. Among approximately 300,000 clones listed, roughly nine tenths were seen once. The specimen sequenced was PBMCs or T cells enriched from blood (not recorded which). These receptors were taken from a young woman who had recovered from COVID-19.

The rearrangement links TRBV7-2 to TRBJ2-3; D is uncertain. This CDR3 comprises 13 residues. CDR1 SGHTA and CDR2 FQGNSA come from the germline V gene. V was pared by 4 bases and J by 4 bases, with 9 bases between. CDR3 DNA: TGTGCCAGCAGCTCCCGTCTGTCAGATACGCAGTATTTT. This translates into CASSSRLSDTQYF.

The chain employs TRBV13 and TRBJ1-4, with 8 positions matching TRBD1. Trimming cost V 4 bases and J 4 bases; bases outside gene matches: 2. This CDR3 spans 14 amino acids. Germline CDR1 PRHDT, CDR2 FYEKMQ (reference sequence). The CDR3 reads CASSSDRVNEKLFF. In DNA, the CDR3 is TGTGCCAGCAGCTCGGACAGGGTTAATGAAAAACTGTTTTTT.